This TCR beta chain comes out of a study of blood T cell repertoires in COVID-19. Turning to the study itself: The analysed material was cDNA or gDNA that came from T cells, B-cell-depleted T cells, or PBMCs.

V lost 4 bases to trimming and J lost 7 bases, with 14 bases between them. CDR1 is LNHDA, CDR2 SQIVND, per germline (reference sequence). The CDR3 contains 15 residues. Authors' methods: Amplification of reference gene primers provided the estimated nucleated cell counts. The table came from immunoSEQ multiplex PCR; TCRdb's copy has only in-frame clones and leaves some out. V, J and clone size reflect that table, while D and trimming were determined from the DNA. The top ten hold 2.5% to 3% of the sample, which has fewer than 250,000 clones, 65% to 85% seen once. Specimen: peripheral blood. This clonotype was obtained from a man aged 45-60 years with active or convalescent COVID-19. The J gene is TRBJ1-6, the V gene TRBV19; D may be TRBD1 (5 bases). CDR3: CASSTSGTLNSPLHF. The CDR3 DNA follows: TGTGCCAGTAGTACTTCCGGGACTTTAAATTCACCCCTCCACTTT.